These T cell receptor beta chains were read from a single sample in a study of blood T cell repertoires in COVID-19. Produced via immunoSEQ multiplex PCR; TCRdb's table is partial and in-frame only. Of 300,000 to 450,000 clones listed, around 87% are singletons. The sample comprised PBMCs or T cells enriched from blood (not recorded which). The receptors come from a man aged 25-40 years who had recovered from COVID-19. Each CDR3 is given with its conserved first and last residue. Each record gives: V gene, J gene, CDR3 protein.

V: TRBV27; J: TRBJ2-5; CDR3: CASSFRQNQETQYF
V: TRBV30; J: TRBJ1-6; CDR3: CAETGGGSPLHF
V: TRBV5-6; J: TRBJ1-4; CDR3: CASSRQGAVEKLFF
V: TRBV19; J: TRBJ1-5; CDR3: CASSIPFYQPQHF
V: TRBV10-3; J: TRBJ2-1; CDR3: CAISPPLAANEQFF
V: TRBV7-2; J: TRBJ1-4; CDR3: CASSLRTATNEKLFF
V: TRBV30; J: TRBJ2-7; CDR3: CAWRGLEQYF
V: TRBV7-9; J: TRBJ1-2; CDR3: CASSFPPGTYNYGYTF
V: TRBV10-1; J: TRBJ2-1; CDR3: CASSDRVGGVGNEQFF
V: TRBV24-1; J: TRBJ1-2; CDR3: CATSDSSHLGGYTF
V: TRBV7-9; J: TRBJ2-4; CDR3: CASSFAERNIQYF
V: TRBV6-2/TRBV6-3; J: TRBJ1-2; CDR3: CASSYSRSYGYTF
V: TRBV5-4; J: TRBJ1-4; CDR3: CASARGPTNEKLFF
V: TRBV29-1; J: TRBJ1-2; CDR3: CSVDEGVRGGYTF
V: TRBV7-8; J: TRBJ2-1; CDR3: CASSLGTSGGLLHEQFF
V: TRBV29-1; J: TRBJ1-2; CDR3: CSATRGAAPGYTF
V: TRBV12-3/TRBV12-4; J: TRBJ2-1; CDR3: CASLLNNEQFF
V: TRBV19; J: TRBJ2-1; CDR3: CASSIDRYNEQFF
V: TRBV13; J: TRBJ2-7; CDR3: CASSHTSGGFYEQYF
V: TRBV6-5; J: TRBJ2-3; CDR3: CASSYVAGSTDTQYF
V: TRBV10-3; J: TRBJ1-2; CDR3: CATRQGPTFGYTF
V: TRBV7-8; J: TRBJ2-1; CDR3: CASSLLAGGAYNEQFF
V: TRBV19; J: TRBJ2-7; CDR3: CASSPTWGGFVPIVF
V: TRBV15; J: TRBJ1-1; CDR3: CATSRALLGTEAFF
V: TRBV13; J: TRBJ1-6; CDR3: CASSLKGAYNSPLHF
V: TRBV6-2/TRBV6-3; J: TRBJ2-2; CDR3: CASSKGQGETGELFF
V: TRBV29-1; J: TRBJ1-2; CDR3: CSVEVSYGYTF
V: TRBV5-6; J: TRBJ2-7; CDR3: CASSRPTGNQYF
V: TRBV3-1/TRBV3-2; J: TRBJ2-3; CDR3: CASSQRTGSSDTQYF
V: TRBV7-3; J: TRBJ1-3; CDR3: CASSLGVSSGNTIYF
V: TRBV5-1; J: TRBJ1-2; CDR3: CASGKQGEEGYTF
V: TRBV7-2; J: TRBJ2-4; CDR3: CASSEGTGENIQYF
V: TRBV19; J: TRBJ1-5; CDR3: CASSPRGTGGSNQPQHF
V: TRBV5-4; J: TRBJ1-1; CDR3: CASSLSAGQGIPFF
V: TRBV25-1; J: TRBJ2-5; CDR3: CASSWARQETQYF
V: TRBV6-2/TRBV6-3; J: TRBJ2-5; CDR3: CASSYLLTSGGSQETQYF
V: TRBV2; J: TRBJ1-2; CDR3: CASRPTGFGYTF
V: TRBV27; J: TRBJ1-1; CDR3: CASSDRNTEAFF
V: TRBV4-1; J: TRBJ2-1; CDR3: CASSQRDRGLYNEQFF
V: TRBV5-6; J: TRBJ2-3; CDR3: CASSIVGAHTQYF
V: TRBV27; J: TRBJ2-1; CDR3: CASSPDIAPYNEQFF
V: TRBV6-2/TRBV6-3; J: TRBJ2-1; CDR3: CASSYIQNEQFF
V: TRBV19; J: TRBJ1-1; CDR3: CASSIRVPGRADTEAFF
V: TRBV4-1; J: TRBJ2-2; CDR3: CASSQTGGANTGELFF